Presented here are 32 T cell receptor beta chains from one specimen sequenced in a study of shared clonotypes between healthy human individuals. Method: immunoSEQ multiplex PCR; TCRdb's copy keeps in-frame clones and lacks some. Counted here are about 770,000 clones, 72% occurring once; the ten biggest clones make up approximately 2%. The sample comprised memory CD4+ T cells sorted from blood. Described subset: CD45RA-negative fraction. The receptors originated from a woman aged 25 to 39 in good health.

The chain couples TRBV30 to TRBJ1-2; no definite D call. The CDR3 contains 14 residues. V shed 2 bases and J shed 7 bases, with 17 bases lying between them. CDR1 GTSNPN and CDR2 SVGIG come from the germline V gene (reference sequence). CDR3 sequence: CAWSTWGLISGYTF. Written as DNA, the CDR3 is TGTGCCTGGAGTACCTGGGGTTTAATCTCTGGCTACACCTTC. Supplemented by reference TRBV30 and TRBJ1-2, the full variable domain reads SQTIHQWPATLVQPVGSPLSLECTVEGTSNPNLYWYRQAAGRGLQLLFYSVGIGQISSEVPQNLSASRPQDRQFILSSKKLLLSDSGFYLCAWSTWGLISGYTFGSGTRLTVV.

The chain combines TRBV6-5 with TRBJ2-4; D is unresolved. The CDR3 is made up of 15 amino acids. Germline V CDR1 and CDR2: MNHEY, SVGAGI. The germline V and J ends were trimmed by 5 bases and 2 bases, with 13 bases remaining between them. The CDR3 nucleotides are TGTGCCAGCAGTCGTGATCTGATGTCCAAAAACATTCAGTACTTC. Translation gives CASSRDLMSKNIQYF.

A single count supports this clone. The gene calls are TRBV6-5 and TRBJ2-7; D remains ambiguous. Per the germline V gene, CDR1 is MNHEY and CDR2 is SVGAGI. V dropped 8 bases and J dropped 0 bases, with 11 bases sitting between them. This CDR3 is built from 13 residues. The chain's CDR3 is CASAGTNSYEQYF. In DNA, the CDR3 is TGTGCCAGCGCAGGAACCAACTCCTACGAGCAGTACTTC.

This clone was found a few times. The CDR3 nucleotides are TGTGCCAGCAGCCTGACAGGGGATCACACTGAAGCTTTCTTT. Encoded protein: CASSLTGDHTEAFF. The chain joins TRBV6-6 to TRBJ1-1, with 8 nucleotides matching TRBD1. This CDR3 comprises 14 residues. The germline gives CDR1 MNHNY, CDR2 SVGAGI (reference sequence). V gave up 6 bases and J gave up 3 bases; unmatched junction bases: 6.

The chain couples TRBV5-1 to TRBJ1-1; no firm D call. V gave up 0 bases and J gave up 0 bases, with 9 bases separating them. The CDR3 runs 15 residues. Germline CDR1 reads SGHRS; CDR2 reads YFSETQ. CDR3 residues: CASSLAGRLNTEAFF. CDR3 bases: TGCGCCAGCAGCTTGGCCGGGAGATTGAACACTGAAGCTTTCTTT. The full variable domain, with the rest looked up from reference TRBV5-1 and TRBJ1-1, is KAGVTQTPRYLIKTRGQQVTLSCSPISGHRSVSWYQQTPGQGLQFLFEYFSETQRNKGNFPGRFSGRQFSNSRSEMNVSTLELGDSALYLCASSLAGRLNTEAFFGQGTRLTVV.

This clone showed up just a few times. The same CDR3 arises from other DNA sequences in this sample as well. The chain joins TRBV5-1 to TRBJ1-4; D not resolved. Looked up from germline, CDR1 is SGHRS and CDR2 is YFSETQ. The CDR3 is 13 amino acids. The germline V and J ends were trimmed by 5 bases and 8 bases, with 13 bases remaining between them. CDR3 DNA: TGCGCCAGCAGTGGAGGAGCTGGCGAAAAACTGTTTTTT. Translation gives CASSGGAGEKLFF. The entire variable domain, with the rest obtained from reference TRBV5-1 and TRBJ1-4, is as follows: KAGVTQTPRYLIKTRGQQVTLSCSPISGHRSVSWYQQTPGQGLQFLFEYFSETQRNKGNFPGRFSGRQFSNSRSEMNVSTLELGDSALYLCASSGGAGEKLFFGSGTQLSVL.

The chain couples TRBV29-1 to TRBJ2-6; D is unclear. This CDR3 has 16 residues. V was cut by 1 base and J by 2 bases, with 12 bases left in between. The V gene's germline CDR1 is SQVTM and CDR2 ANQGSEA. This CDR3 reads CSVEVSNLPGANVLTF. In nucleotides, the CDR3 is TGCAGCGTTGAAGTTTCAAATTTGCCTGGGGCCAACGTCCTGACTTTC.

This clone has only one observation. This chain links TRBV29-1 with TRBJ1-4; D possibly corresponds to TRBD1 (6 bases). The germline CDR1 and CDR2 sequences are SQVTM and ANQGSEA. This CDR3 comprises 16 residues. Between the trimmed V and J ends, which lost 0 bases and 8 bases, there was a span of 19 bases. CDR3 sequence: CSVEDLVGGRGEKLFF. The DNA for the CDR3 is TGCAGCGTTGAAGATCTCGTCGGGGGGCGCGGGGAAAAACTGTTTTTT. The entire variable domain, with the rest obtained from reference TRBV29-1 and TRBJ1-4, is as follows: SAVISQKPSRDICQRGTSLTIQCQVDSQVTMMFWYRQQPGQSLTLIATANQGSEATYESGFVIDKFPISRPNLTFSTLTVSNMSPEDSSIYLCSVEDLVGGRGEKLFFGSGTQLSVL.

The rearrangement links TRBV14 to TRBJ2-1; D gene ambiguous. V lost 1 base and J lost 0, with 7 bases in between. Germline CDR1 and CDR2: SGHDN and FVKESK. This CDR3 has 15 residues. In DNA form, the CDR3 reads TGTGCCAGCAGCCAAGCGGGCAGCTCCTACAATGAGCAGTTCTTC. It yields the protein CASSQAGSSYNEQFF.

The chain couples TRBV5-1 to TRBJ2-7; 10 positions agree with TRBD1. J gave up 1 base and V 3 bases, and 7 bases lay outside the gene matches. CDR3 length: 16 amino acids. The germline V gene encodes CDR1 SGHRS and CDR2 YFSETQ. Written as DNA, the CDR3 is TGCGCCAGCAGCTCCCGACAGGGGGCAACTTCCTACGAGCAGTACTTC. It codes for CASSSRQGATSYEQYF.

J is TRBJ2-1 and V is TRBV11-2; 10 bases match TRBD1. CDR1 is SGHAT, CDR2 FQNNGV, per germline. CDR3 length: 16 amino acids. With V trimmed by 5 bases and J by 8 bases, 12 bases remained unmatched. The CDR3 DNA is TGTGCCAGCAGCAGAACGGGACAGGGGAGCGTAGATGAGCAGTTCTTC. It yields the protein CASSRTGQGSVDEQFF.

The chain links TRBV19 to TRBJ1-2; tentative D call: TRBD1 (6 bases). Germline CDR1 and CDR2: LNHDA and SQIVND (reference sequence). The CDR3 length is 14 residues. V was cut by 5 bases and J by 6 bases, with 16 bases left in between. The CDR3 here is CASSVTGIRDGYTF. The CDR3 DNA reads TGTGCCAGTAGTGTTACAGGGATCAGAGATGGCTACACCTTC.

In this sample, this clone turned up once. The chain uses TRBV11-3 and TRBJ2-5; 7 positions agree with TRBD1. The CDR3 sequence is 15 residues long. Losses at the gene ends were 5 bases for V and 2 bases for J; bases not matched to a gene: 8. The germline CDR1 and CDR2 sequences are SGHNT and YENEEA. Here the CDR3 DNA reads TGTGCCAGCAGCCGCCGGGACAGCGCACAAGAGACCCAGTACTTC. Protein: CASSRRDSAQETQYF.

This clone was seen a few times. The chain joins TRBV7-3 to TRBJ1-2; D not certain. The CDR3 length is 15 residues. The germline V and J ends were trimmed by 5 bases and 8 bases, with 21 bases remaining between them. Looked up from germline, CDR1 is SGHTA and CDR2 is FQGTGA. CDR3 loop: CASSRDSTTEEGYTF. The DNA of the CDR3 is TGTGCCAGCAGCCGAGATTCAACTACTGAAGAAGGCTACACCTTC.

V gene TRBV19 combines with J gene TRBJ2-3; D could derive from TRBD1 or TRBD2 (6 bases each). The length of the CDR3 is 16 residues. V gave up 9 bases and J gave up 0 bases, with 19 bases separating them. The V gene's germline CDR1 is LNHDA and CDR2 SQIVND (reference sequence). In nucleotides, the CDR3 is TGTGCCAGCAAGGAGGGGGTTTCTCCTAGCACAGATACGCAGTATTTT. Translated, it gives CASKEGVSPSTDTQYF.

The rearrangement joins TRBV5-4 to TRBJ1-4, with a possible D match to TRBD1 (5 bases). Deletions cut 4 bases from V and 8 bases from J, with 15 bases between. The CDR3 has 14 residues. The V gene's germline CDR1 is SGHNT and CDR2 YYREEE (reference sequence). In DNA, the CDR3 is TGTGCCAGCAGCACCCAGGGCCCTACCGAAAAACTGTTTTTT. Protein sequence: CASSTQGPTEKLFF.

This clone was picked up a small number of times. This sequence joins TRBV18 and TRBJ2-2; a weak D match, TRBD2 (6 bases). The CDR3 consists of 17 residues. Looked up from germline, CDR1 is KGHSH and CDR2 is LQKENI. Trimming pared 3 bases from V and 2 bases from J, leaving 16 bases between. In DNA form, the CDR3 reads TGTGCCAGCTCACCCTGGAGTAGCGGACTAAACACCGGGGAGCTGTTTTTT. Amino acids: CASSPWSSGLNTGELFF.

The V gene is TRBV14, the J gene TRBJ1-1; D is uncertain. The CDR3 covers 19 residues. CDR1 is SGHDN and CDR2 is FVKESK in the germline V gene. The V end was cut by 0 bases, the J end by 7 bases, with 27 bases between. CDR3: CASSQEEAHKWIQILEAFF. The CDR3, as DNA: TGTGCCAGCAGCCAAGAGGAAGCTCACAAATGGATACAAATCCTTGAAGCTTTCTTT.

The chain employs TRBV30 and TRBJ1-2; D perhaps matches TRBD1 (5 bases). The CDR3 is 11 amino acids. Per germline, CDR1 GTSNPN and CDR2 SVGIG (reference sequence). With 5 bases removed from V and 10 bases from J, the gap between germline ends came to 14 bases. CDR3 region: CAWGFGASYTF. The CDR3 DNA follows: TGTGCCTGGGGATTTGGGGCCTCCTACACCTTC.

The chain combines TRBV6-5 with TRBJ1-2, with a tentative D call TRBD1 (5 bases). CDR3 length: 14 amino acids. Germline values: CDR1 MNHEY, CDR2 SVGAGI. The ends were cut back, 6 bases at V and 6 bases at J, with 17 bases in the middle. This CDR3 is CASSPIGQGNGYTF. The CDR3 region has the DNA TGTGCCAGCAGCCCCATCGGGCAGGGTAATGGCTACACCTTC.

This clone was counted a few times. This chain connects TRBV7-3 to TRBJ1-2; D possibly corresponds to TRBD1 (6 bases). The CDR3 covers 12 residues. Germline CDR1 SGHTA, CDR2 FQGTGA. Trimming pared 5 bases from V and 12 bases from J, leaving 16 bases between. The CDR3 reads CASSPPEGGDTF. The DNA of the CDR3 is TGTGCCAGCAGCCCCCCGGAAGGGGGGGACACCTTC.

The chain couples TRBV25-1 to TRBJ1-2; D is perhaps TRBD1 (6 bases). Germline V gene lookup returns CDR1 MGHDK and CDR2 SYGVNS. V was pared by 2 bases and J by 4 bases, with 20 bases between. This CDR3 is 17 amino acids long. CDR3 bases: TGTGCCAGCAGTGAAAACAACCTCGGACAGTCTTTCTATGGCTACACCTTC. Its protein is CASSENNLGQSFYGYTF.

The rearrangement joins TRBV6-1 to TRBJ1-3, with D perhaps matching TRBD1 (5 bases). Germline CDR1 reads MNHNS; CDR2 reads SASEGT. The CDR3 runs to 14 residues. V was trimmed by 6 bases and J by 5 bases, leaving 14 bases between them. Written as DNA, the CDR3 is TGTGCCAGCAGGGTGCAGGGTTTTCGAAACACCATATATTTT. It is translated as CASRVQGFRNTIYF.

V and J are TRBV5-1 and TRBJ2-7, with D perhaps being TRBD1 or TRBD2 (5 bases each). CDR1 SGHRS and CDR2 YFSETQ come from the germline V gene. The V and J ends lost 8 bases and 7 bases respectively, with 16 bases between them. The CDR3 runs to 12 residues. CDR3 DNA: TGCGCCAGTAGAGAGGGGCGAAGGGAGCAGTACTTC. Its translation is CASREGRREQYF.

The chain couples TRBV14 to TRBJ2-1; 9 bases line up with TRBD2. This CDR3 is built from 16 residues. The V gene end was trimmed by 4 bases and the J gene end by 3 bases; junction bases not matched to a gene: 7. From germline, CDR1 is SGHDN and CDR2 FVKESK. CDR3 protein: CASSPVAGVIYNEQFF. The CDR3 DNA follows: TGTGCCAGCAGCCCTGTAGCGGGAGTGATCTACAATGAGCAGTTCTTC.

Comments on this clone: A much larger clone sits a single nucleotide away, making a read error possible. CDR3 nucleotides: TGTGCCAGCAGTAACACAGATACGCAGTATTTT. Translated: CASSNTDTQYF. The chain employs TRBV6-5 and TRBJ2-3; D uncertain. V lost 5 bases, J lost 2 bases, and 2 bases lay in between. Germline CDR1 reads MNHEY; CDR2 reads SVGAGI. CDR3 length: 11 amino acids.

In nucleotides, the CDR3 is TGTGCCAGCAGCTTAAGGGGACAGGGGGCGGCCACCGGGGAGCTGTTTTTT. The encoded protein is CASSLRGQGAATGELFF. V usage is TRBV11-1 and J usage is TRBJ2-2; 12 nucleotides line up with TRBD1. This CDR3 is 17 amino acids long. Per germline, CDR1 SGHAT and CDR2 FQDESV (reference sequence). The V and J ends lost 2 bases and 4 bases, in that order; junction bases with no gene match: 5.

This sequence joins TRBV6-5 and TRBJ2-6; 7 nucleotides line up with TRBD1. This CDR3 has 15 amino acids. In germline, CDR1 is MNHEY, CDR2 SVGAGI. J was trimmed by 4 bases and V by 6 bases; bases with no gene match: 6. CDR3 nucleotides: TGTGCCAGCAGAACTACAGGGGCCGGGGCCAACGTCCTGACTTTC. It specifies CASRTTGAGANVLTF.

The chain couples TRBV5-1 to TRBJ1-2; 7 bases agree with TRBD1. This CDR3 comprises 15 residues. Losses at the gene ends were 2 bases for V and 6 bases for J; bases not matched to a gene: 10. Germline V lookup: CDR1 SGHRS, CDR2 YFSETQ. In DNA form, the CDR3 reads TGCGCCAGCAGCTTACCGACAGGGAGTGTGGATGGCTACACCTTC. This translates into CASSLPTGSVDGYTF.

V and J are TRBV10-2 and TRBJ2-5; 9 nucleotides agree with TRBD2. V was clipped by 3 bases and J by 5 bases; unmatched bases: 10. Germline-derived CDR1 and CDR2 are WSHSY and SAAADI. There are 16 residues in the CDR3. In DNA form, the CDR3 reads TGCGCCAGCAGTGATGGGGGCGGGAGGGCCCGCGAGACCCAGTACTTC. Translating gives CASSDGGGRARETQYF.

This clone was counted many times. The V and J genes are TRBV6-1 and TRBJ1-2; D possibly corresponds to TRBD1 (5 bases). The V gene lost 7 bases and the J gene lost 4 bases, with 10 bases spanning the gap. Germline CDR1 and CDR2: MNHNS and SASEGT. The CDR3 covers 12 residues. The CDR3 DNA follows: TGTGCCAGCAATAGAGGGGCCTATGGCTACACCTTC. It encodes CASNRGAYGYTF.

The gene calls are TRBV7-3 and TRBJ2-1; TRBD1 aligns across 9 bases. With V trimmed by 5 bases and J by 6 bases, 5 bases remained unmatched. The CDR3 totals 14 residues. CDR1 and CDR2 (germline): SGHTA, FQGTGA. The DNA for the CDR3 is TGTGCCAGCAGCCCGGGGACAGGGAGCAATGAGCAGTTCTTC. This encodes CASSPGTGSNEQFF.